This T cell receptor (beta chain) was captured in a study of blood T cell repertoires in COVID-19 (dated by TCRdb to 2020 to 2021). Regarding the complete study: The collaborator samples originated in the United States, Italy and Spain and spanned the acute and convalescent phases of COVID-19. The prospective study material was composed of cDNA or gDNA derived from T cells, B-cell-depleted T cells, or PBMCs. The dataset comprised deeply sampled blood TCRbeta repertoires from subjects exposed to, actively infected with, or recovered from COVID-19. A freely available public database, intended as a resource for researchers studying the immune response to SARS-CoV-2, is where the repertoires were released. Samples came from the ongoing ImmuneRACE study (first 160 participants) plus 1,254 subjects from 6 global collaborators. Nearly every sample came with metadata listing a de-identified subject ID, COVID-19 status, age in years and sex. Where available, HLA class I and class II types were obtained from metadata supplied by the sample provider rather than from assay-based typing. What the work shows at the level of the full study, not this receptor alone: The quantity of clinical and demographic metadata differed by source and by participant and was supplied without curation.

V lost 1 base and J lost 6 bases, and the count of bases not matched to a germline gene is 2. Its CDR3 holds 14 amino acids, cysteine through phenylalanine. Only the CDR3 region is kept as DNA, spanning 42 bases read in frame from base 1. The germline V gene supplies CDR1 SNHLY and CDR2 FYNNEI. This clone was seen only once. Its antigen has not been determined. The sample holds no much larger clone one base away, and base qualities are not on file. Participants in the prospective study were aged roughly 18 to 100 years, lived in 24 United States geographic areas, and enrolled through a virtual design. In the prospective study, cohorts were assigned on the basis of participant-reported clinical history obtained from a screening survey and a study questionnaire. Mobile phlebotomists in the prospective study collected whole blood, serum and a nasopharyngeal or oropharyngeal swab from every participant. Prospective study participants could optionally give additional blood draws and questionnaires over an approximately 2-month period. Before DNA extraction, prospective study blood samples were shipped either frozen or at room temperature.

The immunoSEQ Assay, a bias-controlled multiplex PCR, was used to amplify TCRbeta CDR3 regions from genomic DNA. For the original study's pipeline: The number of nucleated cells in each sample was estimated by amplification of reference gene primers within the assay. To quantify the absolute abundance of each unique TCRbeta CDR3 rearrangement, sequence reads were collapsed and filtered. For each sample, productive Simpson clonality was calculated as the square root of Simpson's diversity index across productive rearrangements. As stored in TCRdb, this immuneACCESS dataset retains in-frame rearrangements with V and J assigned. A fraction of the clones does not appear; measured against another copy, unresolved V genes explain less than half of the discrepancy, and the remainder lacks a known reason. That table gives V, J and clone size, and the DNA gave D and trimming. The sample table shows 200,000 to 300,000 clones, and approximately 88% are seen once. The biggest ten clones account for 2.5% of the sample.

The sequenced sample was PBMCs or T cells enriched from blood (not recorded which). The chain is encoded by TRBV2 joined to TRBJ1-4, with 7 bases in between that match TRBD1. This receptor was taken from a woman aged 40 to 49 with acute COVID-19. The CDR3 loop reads CASSEGQGYEKLFF. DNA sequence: TGTGCCAGCAGTGAAGGACAGGGTTATGAAAAACTGTTTTTT.